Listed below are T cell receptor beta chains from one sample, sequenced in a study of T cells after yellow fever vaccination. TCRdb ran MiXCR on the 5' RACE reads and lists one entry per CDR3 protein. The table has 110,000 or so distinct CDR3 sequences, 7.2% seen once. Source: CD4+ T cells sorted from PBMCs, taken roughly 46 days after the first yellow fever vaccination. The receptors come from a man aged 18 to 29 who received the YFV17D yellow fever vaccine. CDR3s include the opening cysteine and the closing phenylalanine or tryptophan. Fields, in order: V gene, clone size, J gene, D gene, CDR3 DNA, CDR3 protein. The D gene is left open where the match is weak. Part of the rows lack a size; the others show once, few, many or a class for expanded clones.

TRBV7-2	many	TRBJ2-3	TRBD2	TGTGCCAGCAGCTTAGGAAAGGGGCGGGGGGGTTCAGATACGCAGTATTTT	CASSLGKGRGGSDTQYF
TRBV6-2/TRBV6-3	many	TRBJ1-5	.	TGTGCCAGCAGCCTTCCAGGGATCCGGACACATTTT	CASSLPGIRTHF
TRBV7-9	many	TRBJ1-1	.	TGTGCCAGCAGCTTCGGCCAGTACACTGAAGCTTTCTTT	CASSFGQYTEAFF
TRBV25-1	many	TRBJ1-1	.	TGTGCCACCAGCGGGGGCATGAACACTGAAGCTTTCTTT	CATSGGMNTEAFF
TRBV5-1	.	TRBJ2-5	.	TGCGCCTGCAGCTTAACAGGCCCTCCCGGCCAAGAGACCCAGTACTTC	CACSLTGPPGQETQYF
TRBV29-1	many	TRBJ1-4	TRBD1	TGCAGCGTTGATCAGGGGGATGAAAAACTGTTTTTT	CSVDQGDEKLFF
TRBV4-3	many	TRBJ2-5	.	TGCGCCAGCAGCCAAGATCTGCGGGCCGGGAGGACCCAGTACTTC	CASSQDLRAGRTQYF
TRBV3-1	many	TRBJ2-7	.	TGTGCCAGCAGCCAAACAGGCAACGAGCAGTACTTC	CASSQTGNEQYF
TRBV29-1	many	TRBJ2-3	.	TGCACCATCGGGGGGCTAGCGGATGCTACGCAGTATTTT	CTIGGLADATQYF
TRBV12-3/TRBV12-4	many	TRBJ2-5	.	TGTGCCAGCAGTTTAGTTTTGGAGACCCAGTACTTC	CASSLVLETQYF
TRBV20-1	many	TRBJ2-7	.	TGCAGTGCTTCAGAACCGGGGGCGCCGGTTTCCGAGCAGTACTTC	CSASEPGAPVSEQYF
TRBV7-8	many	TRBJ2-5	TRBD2	TGTGCCAGCAGCTTAGCCGCGGGGGGGCCCAAGACCCAGTACTTC	CASSLAAGGPKTQYF
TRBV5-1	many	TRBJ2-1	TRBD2	TGCGCCAGCTCGGGACTAGCGGCCAGAGAGCAGTTCTTC	CASSGLAAREQFF
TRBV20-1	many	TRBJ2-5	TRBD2	TGCAGTGCTAGAATTGCTAGCGGGGACCAAGAGACCCAGTACTTC	CSARIASGDQETQYF
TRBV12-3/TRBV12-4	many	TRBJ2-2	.	TGTGCCAGCAGTTTATGGGAGATGGGCACCGGGGAGCTGTTTTTT	CASSLWEMGTGELFF
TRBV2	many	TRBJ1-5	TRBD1	TGTGCCAGCCAGACAGGGTGGTCTCAGCCCCAGCATTTT	CASQTGWSQPQHF
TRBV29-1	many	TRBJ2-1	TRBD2	TGCAGCGCCGCTCCAACTAGCGGGGGCGACAATGAGCAGTTCTTC	CSAAPTSGGDNEQFF
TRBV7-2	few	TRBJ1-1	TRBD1	TGTGCCAGCAGCCCCGACCCGGACAGGTTCAATGAAGCTTTCTTT	CASSPDPDRFNEAFF
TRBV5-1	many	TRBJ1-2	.	TGCGCCAGCAGCGCTGGACCTAGCTATGGCTACACCTTC	CASSAGPSYGYTF
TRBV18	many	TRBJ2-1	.	TGTGCCAGCTCACCACCGGCAGGGTCCTCCTACAATGAGCAGTTCTTC	CASSPPAGSSYNEQFF